The clone carrying this T cell receptor beta chain was recorded a few times. The data stem from a study of T-cell reconstitution after alpha-beta-depleted transplantation in children. For TCRbeta, the library was prepared with unique molecular identifiers. TCRdb passed the PCR reads through MiXCR, listing each CDR3 protein once. The repertoire holds about 410,000 distinct CDR3 sequences, approximately 20% seen once, with less than 4.5% in the top ten. The source was PBMCs from the stem cell graft donor, collected from the stem cell graft. The TCR originated in a human donor who donated a stem cell graft to a child with acute myeloid leukemia.

The CDR3: CSAVGRLRANTDEQYF. The CDR3 DNA sequence: TGCAGTGCTGTCGGGAGGTTGAGGGCCAACACCGACGAGCAGTACTTC. The chain joins TRBV20-1 to TRBJ2-7; 7 bases agree with TRBD2. V dropped 5 bases and J dropped 5; count of bases not matched to a gene: 18. CDR1 DFQATT and CDR2 SNEGSKA come from the germline V gene (reference sequence). The CDR3 runs 16 residues.